This TCR beta chain is drawn from a study of brain metastases from non-small cell lung cancer. Using immunoSEQ multiplex PCR, the repertoire was profiled, and TCRdb retains in-frame clones only, with some absent. The table includes around 2,200 clones, about 80% detected once. The study's findings and limits: T-cell clones appeared expanded in around 60% of brain metastases relative to matched primary tumors.

Germline CDR1 is LGHNA and CDR2 is YSLEER. V lost 7 bases to trimming and J lost 0 bases, with 16 bases between them. This CDR3 is built from 15 residues. As to this clone: Its antigen is currently unknown.

The sequence came from a donor aged 40 or over with non-small cell lung cancer. The gene calls are TRBV4-3 and TRBJ2-7; the D is unclear. The sequenced material came from primary lung tumor tissue. The CDR3 loop reads CASNRYYSSSYEQYF. The CDR3 region has the DNA TGCGCCAGCAACCGGTATTACTCGAGCTCCTACGAGCAGTACTTC.